The source of this T cell receptor beta chain is a study of blood T cell repertoires in COVID-19. The CDR3 is 15 residues long. Germline V gene data show CDR1 as GTSNPN and CDR2 as SVGIG (reference sequence). Trimming took off 0 bases at V and 0 bases at J, with 9 bases between the two ends. TCRdb's table, derived via immunoSEQ multiplex PCR, lists solely in-frame clones and lacks some. This table has 180,000 or so clones, around four fifths appearing once. The origin of this receptor is a human donor with acute or convalescent COVID-19. The donor label of this sample is uncertain. The source material was peripheral blood. J is TRBJ1-5 and V is TRBV30, with D perhaps matching TRBD1 (5 bases). CDR3 DNA sequence: TGTGCCTGGAGTGTACCGGGACTTAGCAATCAGCCCCAGCATTTT. This encodes CAWSVPGLSNQPQHF.